These 3 T cell receptor beta chains originate from one sample sequenced in a study of response to subunit inactivated influenza vaccine. TCRdb analysed the RT-PCR reads with MiXCR anew, one entry per CDR3 protein. Of hundreds of thousands of distinct CDR3 sequences in the sample, around a sixth were seen once. The sample was PBMCs from blood, taken 11 to 12 days after vaccination. The receptors derive from a man in his fifties or sixties who received an inactivated influenza vaccine.

This clonotype was counted between two and nine times. The chain combines TRBV9 with TRBJ2-2; D is undetermined. This CDR3 region has 18 residues. The germline V gene has CDR1 SGDLS and CDR2 YYNGEE. The V gene lost 0 bases and the J gene lost 0 bases, with 15 bases spanning the gap. The CDR3 reads CASSVGLPRLANTGELFF. The CDR3 DNA is TGTGCCAGCAGCGTAGGACTTCCGAGGCTAGCGAACACCGGGGAGCTGTTTTTT.

The chain combines TRBV13 with TRBJ2-1; D possibly corresponds to TRBD2 (5 bases). The CDR3 is made up of 15 amino acids. Germline lookup yields CDR1 PRHDT and CDR2 FYEKMQ (reference sequence). V lost 5 bases, J lost 8 bases, and 19 bases lay in between. The CDR3 sequence is CASSNLARGWDEQFF. CDR3 coding DNA: TGTGCCAGCAGCAATCTCGCTCGGGGTTGGGATGAGCAGTTCTTC.

This chain joins TRBV12-3 or TRBV12-4 and TRBJ1-2; D perhaps matches TRBD1 (5 bases). V shed 3 bases and J shed 3 bases, with 11 bases lying between them. This CDR3 is built from 14 residues. CDR3 loop: CASSFGGTHYGYTF. CDR3 nucleotides: TGTGCCAGCAGTTTTGGGGGTACTCACTATGGCTACACCTTC.